This is a list of T cell receptor beta chains from one sample in a study of blood T cells in healthy people across ages. One entry per CDR3 protein results from TCRdb running MiXCR on the 5' RACE reads. Of about 780,000 distinct CDR3 sequences listed, 20% to 30% were seen once; the top ten hold roughly 3.1%. Another study also made use of these data, one on T cells of mothers and their children.

The sequenced sample consisted of blood. Receptors were obtained from a boy aged 5-17 years in good health. The CDR3 runs from the conserved cysteine through the conserved F or W.

v_gene	j_gene	CDR3aa
TRBV12-3/TRBV12-4	TRBJ1-4	CASTGQGLEKLFF
TRBV6-1	TRBJ1-1	CASSDPGTGDSTEAFF
TRBV24-1	TRBJ2-5	CATSETTGLETQYF
TRBV2	TRBJ1-4	CASSEAGTGGTNEKLFF
TRBV5-5	TRBJ2-2	CASSRGGSLSTGELFF
TRBV12-3/TRBV12-4	TRBJ2-4	CASTSGARASNIQYF
TRBV7-9	TRBJ1-2	CASARYRGGYTF
TRBV20-1	TRBJ2-3	CSAKRDSSTDTQYF
TRBV4-1	TRBJ2-7	CASAPRGRSSYEQYF
TRBV19	TRBJ2-3	CATKRLTETTDTQYF
TRBV7-3	TRBJ2-4	CASSLNGGSGNIQYF
TRBV28	TRBJ2-4	CASSLGTPNIQYF
TRBV7-2	TRBJ2-7	CASSLHAAGGEQYF
TRBV20-1	TRBJ2-5	CSAPGRVTSGKETQYF
TRBV11-2	-	CASSAGLGQFF
TRBV7-8	TRBJ1-2	CASSFSVGTGKEWLYGYTF
TRBV6-2/TRBV6-3	TRBJ1-2	CASSPLGVGGYTF
TRBV4-1	TRBJ2-7	CASSLSGPRGGGRYEQYF
TRBV5-1	TRBJ2-5	CASSTERVKETQYF
TRBV28	TRBJ2-7	CASRADRVTYEQYF
TRBV11-2	TRBJ2-5	CASSKLGTGETQYF
TRBV4-1	TRBJ2-7	CASSLQEVSYSSYEQYF
TRBV29-1	TRBJ2-7	CSVEGVSYEQYF
TRBV6-5	TRBJ1-2	CASKTDREAHGYTF
TRBV5-1	-	CASSLGSFLGRRMDEQFF
TRBV29-1	TRBJ2-4	CSVEPTDRADIQYF
TRBV20-1	TRBJ2-5	CSTRTSGGKVTQYF
TRBV29-1	TRBJ2-4	CSLVGARNIQYF
TRBV27	-	CASSLETGGSHEQYF
TRBV5-1	TRBJ2-7	CASSRGQDLYEQYF
TRBV10-3	TRBJ2-3	CAIGRADTQYF
TRBV10-1	-	CASSASGLSYEQYF
TRBV12-3/TRBV12-4	TRBJ2-5	CASMTSGGETQYF
TRBV7-9	-	CASSSGTDLYEQYF
TRBV24-1	TRBJ2-5	CATSDTQGATETQYF
TRBV27	TRBJ2-2	CASSLLNFGNTGELFF
TRBV12-3/TRBV12-4	TRBJ1-4	CASSSRTGGGEKLFF
TRBV12-3/TRBV12-4	TRBJ1-5	CASATTGDNQPQHF
TRBV20-1	TRBJ2-5	CSASPGGLSETQYF